Given below is one TCR beta chain in context. The sample belongs to a study of blood T cell repertoires in COVID-19. Some clones are missing from TCRdb's copy, which holds only in-frame ones; the method was immunoSEQ multiplex PCR. The sample lists 360,000 or so clones; 85% to 90% were seen once. Losses at the gene ends were 6 bases for V and 16 bases for J; bases not matched to a gene: 14. The CDR3 runs 13 residues. This sequence originates from a woman aged 25 to 39 who had recovered from COVID-19. The sample consisted of PBMCs or T cells enriched from blood (not recorded which). The chain uses TRBV12-3 or TRBV12-4 and TRBJ1-5, with 8 bases matching TRBD1. The CDR3 loop reads CASRGQGPPGVHF. The CDR3 nucleotides are TGTGCCAGCAGAGGACAGGGTCCTCCCGGAGTTCATTTT.